What follows describes a single T cell receptor beta chain. Its matching antigen is unknown. The data stem from a study of T cells expressing NK-cell markers. Germline V gene sequence: CDR1 DFQATT, CDR2 SNEGSKA (reference sequence). The CDR3 covers 14 residues. Study outcomes and limitations: The CD3+CD56-NKG2C+ fraction was also led by these clonotypes in a few donors.

Reanalyzing the 5' RACE reads, TCRdb keeps one entry per CDR3 protein, without DNA. In total, the table holds fewer than 400,000 distinct CDR3 sequences. The sample comprised blood T cells: a sorted CD56 or NKG2C T cell subset, CD4+ or CD8+ T cells, or bulk PBMC T cells (not recorded which). The J gene is TRBJ2-1, the V gene TRBV20-1. The clonotype comes from a woman in her fifties or sixties in good health. The CDR3 is CSARDSRVFNEQFF.